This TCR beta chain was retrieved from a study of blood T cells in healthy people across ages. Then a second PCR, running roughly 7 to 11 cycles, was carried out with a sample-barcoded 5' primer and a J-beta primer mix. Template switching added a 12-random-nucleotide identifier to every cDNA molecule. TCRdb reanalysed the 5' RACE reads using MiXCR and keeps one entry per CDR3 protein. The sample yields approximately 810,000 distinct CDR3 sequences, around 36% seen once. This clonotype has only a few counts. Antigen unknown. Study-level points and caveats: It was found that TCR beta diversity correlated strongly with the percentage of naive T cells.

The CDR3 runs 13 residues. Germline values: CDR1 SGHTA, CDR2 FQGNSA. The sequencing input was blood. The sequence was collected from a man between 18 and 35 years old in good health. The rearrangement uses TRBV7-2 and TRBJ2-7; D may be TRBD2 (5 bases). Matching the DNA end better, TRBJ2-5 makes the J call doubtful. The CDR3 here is CASSLLTSKTQYF. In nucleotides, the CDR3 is TGTGCCAGCAGCCTACTAACTAGTAAGACCCAGTACTTC.